The following is a T cell receptor (beta chain) sequence with its context. These data belong to a study of blood T cells in healthy people across ages. Isolated PBMCs totaled at least 7 million in each sample. Next came a second PCR, run for roughly 6 to 11 cycles, which used a sample-barcoded 5' primer along with a J-beta primer mix. Each CDR3 protein is one row after TCRdb ran MiXCR on the 5' RACE reads. The top ten hold about 4% of the sample, which has 1,500,000 or so distinct CDR3 sequences, about 45% seen once. V gave up 3 bases and J gave up 2 bases, with 16 bases separating them. The CDR3 contains 16 residues. Germline V lookup: CDR1 SGHRS, CDR2 YFSETQ.

This chain links TRBV5-1 with TRBJ2-3, with a weak D call TRBD2 (6 bases). This clonotype was sampled from a woman younger than 30 in good health. Material for sequencing was blood. CDR3 in DNA: TGCGCCAGCAGCTGGCGGGTGGCTAGCGTCACAGATACGCAGTATTTT. This translates into CASSWRVASVTDTQYF. Looking up the rest from reference TRBV5-1 and TRBJ2-3 gives the full variable domain: KAGVTQTPRYLIKTRGQQVTLSCSPISGHRSVSWYQQTPGQGLQFLFEYFSETQRNKGNFPGRFSGRQFSNSRSEMNVSTLELGDSALYLCASSWRVASVTDTQYFGPGTRLTVL.